The 9 T cell receptor beta chains below come from one sample, sequenced in a study of blood T cells in healthy people across ages. Then a second PCR, running about 6 to 12 cycles, was carried out with a sample-barcoded 5' primer and a J-beta primer mix. TCRdb called the 5' RACE reads again in MiXCR, with one record for every CDR3 protein. This sample has around 970,000 distinct CDR3 sequences, with roughly half found just once. The material sequenced was blood. These receptors were collected from a woman in her sixties or seventies in good health.

The V call is TRBV28, the J call TRBJ2-7; no clear D. Gene TRBJ2-5 matches the end of the DNA better, so the J call may be wrong. Germline loops: CDR1 MDHEN, CDR2 SYDVKM. The CDR3 is 12 amino acids. CDR3 in amino acids: CASSSLVETQYF. DNA of the CDR3: TGTGCCAGCAGTTCTTTGGTGGAGACCCAGTACTTC.

The chain joins TRBV18 to TRBJ2-3, with unresolved D. This CDR3 is 15 amino acids long. Germline V gene sequence: CDR1 KGHSH, CDR2 LQKENI. V lost 2 bases to trimming and J lost 0 bases, with 9 bases between them. CDR3 protein: CASSPELSSTDTQYF. CDR3 sequence (DNA): TGTGCCAGCTCACCAGAATTATCTAGCACAGATACGCAGTATTTT.

The V call is TRBV7-2, the J call TRBJ2-1, with TRBD2 as a possible D gene (6 bases). Germline values: CDR1 SGHTA, CDR2 FQGNSA. This CDR3 is 16 amino acids long. The V and J ends lost 3 bases and 2 bases respectively, with 14 bases between them. This chain's CDR3 is CASSFGWGVTYNEQFF. CDR3 DNA sequence: TGTGCCAGCAGCTTTGGTTGGGGGGTTACCTACAATGAGCAGTTCTTC.

In this sample, this clonotype turned up a few times. J is TRBJ2-5 and V is TRBV20-1; the D is unclear. This CDR3 spans 13 amino acids. CDR1 DFQATT and CDR2 SNEGSKA come from the germline V gene (reference sequence). With 2 bases removed from V and 5 bases from J, the gap between germline ends came to 12 bases. The CDR3 is CSARRPPEETQYF. CDR3 nucleotide sequence: TGCAGTGCTAGAAGACCGCCCGAGGAGACCCAGTACTTC.

V is TRBV14 and J is TRBJ1-6; D gene uncertain. Looked up from germline, CDR1 is SGHDN and CDR2 is FVKESK. There are 12 residues in the CDR3. V was trimmed by 3 bases and J by 4 bases, leaving 1 base between them. The CDR3 DNA follows: TGTGCCAGCAGCCAGTATAATTCACCCCTCCACTTT. Amino acid sequence: CASSQYNSPLHF.

This clonotype was seen a few times. The chain carries TRBV12-3 or TRBV12-4 and TRBJ2-2, with 9 bases that match TRBD1. Trimming cost V 5 bases and J 5 bases; bases outside gene matches: 9. The CDR3 length is 16 residues. The CDR3 here is CASSNTGTGRTGELFF. Written as DNA, the CDR3 is TGTGCCAGCAGTAATACCGGGACAGGGCGGACCGGGGAGCTGTTTTTT.

In this sample, this clonotype turned up a few times. The chain joins TRBV11-2 to TRBJ2-7, with 7 positions matching TRBD1. The germline gives CDR1 SGHAT, CDR2 FQNNGV. This CDR3 has 14 residues. After removal of 4 bases from V and 2 bases from J, the junction contained 5 bases not matched to a gene. CDR3 loop: CASSSWDRPYEQYF. CDR3 bases: TGTGCCAGCAGCTCCTGGGACAGACCCTACGAGCAGTACTTC.

V usage is TRBV29-1 and J usage is TRBJ2-7; D not certain. CDR1 is SQVTM and CDR2 is ANQGSEA in the germline V gene. V gave up 7 bases and J gave up 1 base, with 14 bases separating them. The CDR3 covers 13 residues. For the CDR3, the DNA is TGCAGCGCCGCGTCAGACGGATCCTACGAGCAGTACTTC. This sequence encodes CSAASDGSYEQYF.

A few counts support this clonotype. Its ends do not fully match the called genes, so a read error is possible. The chain combines TRBV14 with TRBJ2-3, with unresolved D. This CDR3 region has 12 residues. Germline-derived CDR1 and CDR2 are SGHDN and FVKESK. Here the CDR3 reads CASSQVRDTQYF. The CDR3 DNA follows: TGCGCCAGCAGCCAAGTCCGGGATACGCAGTATTTT.